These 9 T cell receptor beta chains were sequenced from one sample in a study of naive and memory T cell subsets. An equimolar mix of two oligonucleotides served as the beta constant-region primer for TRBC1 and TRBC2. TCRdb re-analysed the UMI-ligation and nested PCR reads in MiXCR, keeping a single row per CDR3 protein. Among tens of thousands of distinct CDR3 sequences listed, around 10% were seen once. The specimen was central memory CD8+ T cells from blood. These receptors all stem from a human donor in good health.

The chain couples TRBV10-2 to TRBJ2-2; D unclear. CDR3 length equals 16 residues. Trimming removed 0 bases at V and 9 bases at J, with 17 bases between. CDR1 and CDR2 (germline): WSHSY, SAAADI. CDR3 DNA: TGCGCCAGCAGTGAGTCGAGCTGGACCGTTGGAAGGGAGCTGTTTTTT. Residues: CASSESSWTVGRELFF.

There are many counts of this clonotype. CDR3 sequence: CASSLGTNRDTEAFF. CDR3 nucleotide sequence: TGTGCCAGCAGCTTAGGTACCAACAGGGACACTGAAGCTTTCTTT. The rearrangement joins TRBV11-2 to TRBJ1-1, with a possible D match to TRBD1 (6 bases). Germline lookup yields CDR1 SGHAT and CDR2 FQNNGV. There are 15 residues in the CDR3. The germline V and J ends were trimmed by 1 base and 3 bases, with 12 bases remaining between them.

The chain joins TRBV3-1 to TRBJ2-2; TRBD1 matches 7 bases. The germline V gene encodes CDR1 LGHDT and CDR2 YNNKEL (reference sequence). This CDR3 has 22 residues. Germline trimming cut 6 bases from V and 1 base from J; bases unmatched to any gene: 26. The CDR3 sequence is CASSRDRGGAWALAGNTGELFF. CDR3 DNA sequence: TGTGCCAGCAGTCGAGACCGAGGGGGCGCTTGGGCCCTCGCGGGGAACACCGGGGAGCTGTTTTTT.

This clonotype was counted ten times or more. The CDR3 DNA reads as TGTGCCAGCGCGGGGTCGGGGCCCCCAACCCTCTACGAGCAGTACTTC. Translation: CASAGSGPPTLYEQYF. The genes are TRBV25-1 and TRBJ2-7, with D tentatively TRBD2 (6 bases). This CDR3 contains 16 residues. Trimming shortened V by 8 bases and J by 3 bases, and 23 bases separated the two germline ends. The germline gives CDR1 MGHDK, CDR2 SYGVNS.

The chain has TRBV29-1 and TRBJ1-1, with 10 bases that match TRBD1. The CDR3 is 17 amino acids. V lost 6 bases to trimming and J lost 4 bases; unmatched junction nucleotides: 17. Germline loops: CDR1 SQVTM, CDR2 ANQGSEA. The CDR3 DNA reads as TGCAGCGTGCACATCGGGACAGGGGTAAGGTCGTTCACTGAAGCTTTCTTT. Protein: CSVHIGTGVRSFTEAFF.

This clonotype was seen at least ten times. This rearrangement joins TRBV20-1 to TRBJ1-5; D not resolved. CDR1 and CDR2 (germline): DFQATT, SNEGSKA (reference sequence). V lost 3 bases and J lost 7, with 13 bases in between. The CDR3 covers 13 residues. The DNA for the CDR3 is TGCAGTGCTAGGGGAAGCCGTGGACAGCCCCAGCATTTT. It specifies CSARGSRGQPQHF.

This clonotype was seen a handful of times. CDR3 sequence (DNA): TGTGCCAGCAGACCCACAGGGGCCGGTCAGCCCCAGCATTTT. Its translation: CASRPTGAGQPQHF. V is TRBV27 and J is TRBJ1-5, with 7 bases that match TRBD1. The length of the CDR3 is 14 residues. Germline CDR1 reads MNHEY; CDR2 reads SMNVEV (reference sequence). The V segment lost 6 bases and the J segment 6 bases; nucleotides outside the gene matches: 8.

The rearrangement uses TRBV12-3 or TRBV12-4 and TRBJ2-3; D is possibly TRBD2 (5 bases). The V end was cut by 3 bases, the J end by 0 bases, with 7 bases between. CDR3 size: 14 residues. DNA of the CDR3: TGTGCCAGCAGTTTTGGCGGGAGCACAGATACGCAGTATTTT. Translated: CASSFGGSTDTQYF.

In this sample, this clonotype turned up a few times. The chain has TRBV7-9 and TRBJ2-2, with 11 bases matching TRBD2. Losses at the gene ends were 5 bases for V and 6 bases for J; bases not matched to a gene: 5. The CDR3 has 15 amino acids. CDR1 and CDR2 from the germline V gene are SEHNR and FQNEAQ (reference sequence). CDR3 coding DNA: TGTGCCAGCAGCGCCCCGGGACTAGCGGCCGGGGAGCTGTTTTTT. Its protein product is CASSAPGLAAGELFF.